This TCR beta chain was identified during a study of shared clonotypes between healthy human individuals. At least ten counts were recorded for this clone. Unsorted samples used around 98 million PBMCs for genomic DNA. The CDR3 is made up of 17 amino acids. CDR1 is SQVTM, CDR2 ANQGSEA, per germline. V lost 5 bases, J lost 0 bases, and 12 bases stayed unmatched. The assay was immunoSEQ multiplex PCR, and TCRdb's table has in-frame clones only and misses some. There are fewer than 550,000 clones in the sample; roughly 79% occur only once, and around an eighth lies in the top ten. The source is a woman aged 40 to 49 in good health. Some clones in this sample may be carry-over from other donors' samples. This chain uses TRBV29-1 with TRBJ2-2, with 7 bases matching TRBD2. The sequenced sample was PBMCs. This chain's CDR3 is CSVMGGSFPSNTGELFF. CDR3 sequence (DNA): TGCAGCGTTATGGGGGGGTCTTTTCCTTCGAACACCGGGGAGCTGTTTTTT.